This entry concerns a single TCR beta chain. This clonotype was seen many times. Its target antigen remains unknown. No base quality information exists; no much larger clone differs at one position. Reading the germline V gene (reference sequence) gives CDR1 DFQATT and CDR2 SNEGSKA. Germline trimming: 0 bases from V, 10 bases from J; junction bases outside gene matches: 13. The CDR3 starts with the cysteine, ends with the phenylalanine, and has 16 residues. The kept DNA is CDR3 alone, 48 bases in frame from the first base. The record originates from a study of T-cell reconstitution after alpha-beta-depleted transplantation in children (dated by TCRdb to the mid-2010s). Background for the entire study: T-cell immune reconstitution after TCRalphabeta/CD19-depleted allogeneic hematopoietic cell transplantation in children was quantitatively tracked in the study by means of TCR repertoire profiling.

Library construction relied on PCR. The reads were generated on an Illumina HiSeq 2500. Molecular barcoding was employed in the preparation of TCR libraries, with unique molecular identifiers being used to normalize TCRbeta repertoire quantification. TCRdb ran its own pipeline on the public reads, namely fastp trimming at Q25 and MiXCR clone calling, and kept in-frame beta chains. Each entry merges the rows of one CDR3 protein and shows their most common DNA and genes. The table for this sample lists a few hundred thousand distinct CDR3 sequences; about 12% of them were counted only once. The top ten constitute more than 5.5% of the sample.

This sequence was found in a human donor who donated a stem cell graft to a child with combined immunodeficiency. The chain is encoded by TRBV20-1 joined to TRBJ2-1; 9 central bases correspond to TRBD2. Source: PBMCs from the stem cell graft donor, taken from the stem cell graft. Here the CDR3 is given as CSARDRIGGRAFEQFF. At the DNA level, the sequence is TGCAGTGCTAGAGATCGGATCGGCGGGAGGGCCTTCGAGCAGTTCTTC.